Shown below are 20 T cell receptor beta chains from a single sample sequenced in a study of cytomegalovirus exposure and HLA in healthy donors. This table comes from immunoSEQ multiplex PCR, and its TCRdb copy is limited to in-frame clones, with some not included. The repertoire includes under 400,000 clones, 86% of them detected once, and over 0.75% sits in the top ten. The source material was PBMCs. The source of these receptors is a young woman in good health and CMV-seronegative.

The rearrangement links TRBV2 to TRBJ2-7; tentative D call: TRBD1 (5 bases). The germline V gene encodes CDR1 SNHLY and CDR2 FYNNEI. The CDR3 covers 14 residues. Trimming shortened V by 8 bases and J by 3 bases, and 17 bases separated the two germline ends. In DNA, the CDR3 is TGTGCCAGCCTCCGCCCGCAGGGAATCTACGAGCAGTACTTC. Translated: CASLRPQGIYEQYF.

The V gene is TRBV6-6, the J gene TRBJ2-1; the match to TRBD1 covers 8 bases. This CDR3 is 15 amino acids long. J was trimmed by 4 bases and V by 6 bases; bases with no gene match: 8. Germline CDR1 MNHNY, CDR2 SVGAGI (reference sequence). CDR3 in DNA: TGTGCCAGCAGGTCAGGGACAGGTTATTACAATGAGCAGTTCTTC. Translation: CASRSGTGYYNEQFF.

This chain joins TRBV28 and TRBJ2-5; D perhaps matches TRBD2 (5 bases). Trimming stripped 6 bases from V and 2 bases from J, with 13 bases between. The CDR3 runs to 14 residues. The germline V gene has CDR1 MDHEN and CDR2 SYDVKM. In DNA, the CDR3 is TGTGCCAGCAGCCGGGGTGGCGCTCAAGAGACCCAGTACTTC. The encoded protein is CASSRGGAQETQYF.

The chain employs TRBV20-1 and TRBJ2-1; 10 bases are a match to TRBD2. The germline CDR1 and CDR2 sequences are DFQATT and SNEGSKA (reference sequence). This CDR3 is built from 10 residues. Trimming removed 2 bases from V and 14 bases from J; junction bases left unmatched: 0. DNA of the CDR3: TGCAGTGCTAGACTAGCGGGAGAGTTCTTC. Its translation: CSARLAGEFF.

The J gene is TRBJ1-2, the V gene TRBV5-8, with no clear D. Trimming pared 4 bases from V and 2 bases from J, leaving 12 bases between. CDR1 is SGHTS and CDR2 is YDEGEE in the germline V gene. The CDR3 has 14 amino acids. The chain's CDR3 is CASSPNGRNYGYTF. The CDR3 DNA sequence: TGTGCCAGCAGCCCGAACGGGAGGAACTATGGCTACACCTTC.

The rearrangement uses TRBV5-4 and TRBJ2-1, with 8 bases matching TRBD1. Germline trimming cut 2 bases from V and 0 bases from J; bases unmatched to any gene: 1. The CDR3 runs 15 residues. Germline V lookup: CDR1 SGHNT, CDR2 YYREEE (reference sequence). The CDR3 sequence is CASSFGQGSYNEQFF. CDR3 DNA: TGTGCCAGCAGCTTCGGACAGGGCTCCTACAATGAGCAGTTCTTC.

The chain couples TRBV4-1 to TRBJ2-2, with TRBD1 matching 7 bases. Germline V gene sequence: CDR1 MGHRA, CDR2 YSYEKL. V was pared by 0 bases and J by 5 bases, with 6 bases of the junction left unmatched. The CDR3 consists of 16 residues. The CDR3 DNA reads as TGCGCCAGCAGCCAAGATGCAGGGGGTTATACCGGGGAGCTGTTTTTT. It codes for CASSQDAGGYTGELFF.

J is TRBJ1-1 and V is TRBV27, with D uncertain. The V end was cut by 2 bases, the J end by 0 bases, with 7 bases between. Germline-derived CDR1 and CDR2 are MNHEY and SMNVEV (reference sequence). The CDR3 consists of 14 residues. The CDR3 coding sequence is TGTGCCAGCAGTTTAGGGCAGGTGAACACTGAAGCTTTCTTT. The encoded protein is CASSLGQVNTEAFF.

The chain has TRBV11-2 and TRBJ2-3; D perhaps matches TRBD2 (6 bases). This CDR3 has 17 amino acids. The V gene's germline CDR1 is SGHAT and CDR2 FQNNGV. The V and J ends lost 2 bases and 3 bases respectively, with 18 bases between them. CDR3 sequence reads: CASSLLAAGRRTDTQYF. The CDR3 coding sequence is TGTGCCAGCAGCTTATTGGCGGCGGGAAGAAGAACAGATACGCAGTATTTT.

V usage is TRBV7-9 and J usage is TRBJ2-7, with 8 positions matching TRBD2. J gave up 2 bases and V 4 bases, and 10 bases lay outside the gene matches. The CDR3 covers 16 residues. Germline V gives CDR1 SEHNR, CDR2 FQNEAQ (reference sequence). Here the CDR3 DNA reads TGTGCCAGCAGCTCGCCCTCGGGACTAGGGGCCTACGAGCAGTACTTC. Encoded protein: CASSSPSGLGAYEQYF.

The CDR3 sequence is CASSVGADSNQPQHF. CDR3 coding DNA: TGTGCCAGCAGTGTAGGGGCAGATAGCAATCAGCCCCAGCATTTT. The V and J genes are TRBV2 and TRBJ1-5; a possible D gene is TRBD1 (5 bases). Germline V lookup: CDR1 SNHLY, CDR2 FYNNEI. The V end lost 4 bases, the J end lost 0 bases, and 10 bases lay between the germline ends. CDR3 length: 15 residues.

This chain joins TRBV7-2 and TRBJ2-3; 12 nucleotides match TRBD2. J lost 15 bases, V lost 4 bases, and 5 bases had no gene match. The CDR3 extends over 12 amino acids. Germline assignment: CDR1 SGHTA and CDR2 FQGNSA. CDR3 nucleotides: TGTGCCAGCAGCTCCCCGGGACTAGCGGGCTATTTT. This gives the protein CASSSPGLAGYF.

The V and J genes are TRBV5-1 and TRBJ2-3, with D maybe TRBD2 (5 bases). V dropped 0 bases and J dropped 3 bases, with 14 bases sitting between them. The CDR3 length is 16 residues. Germline V CDR1 and CDR2: SGHRS, YFSETQ. Here the CDR3 reads CASSLGALEVTDTQYF. CDR3 DNA sequence: TGCGCCAGCAGCTTGGGGGCACTAGAGGTGACAGATACGCAGTATTTT.

V gene TRBV4-1 combines with J gene TRBJ1-2; 7 nucleotides line up with TRBD1. CDR3 length: 16 residues. Trimming removed 3 bases from V and 1 base from J; junction bases left unmatched: 8. CDR1 is MGHRA, CDR2 YSYEKL, per germline. DNA for the CDR3: TGCGCCAGCAGCCAGCGAGAGGGGGCCGGTAACTATGGCTACACCTTC. Amino acid sequence: CASSQREGAGNYGYTF.

This chain connects TRBV6-1 to TRBJ2-1; 7 bases match TRBD2. Germline CDR1 reads MNHNS; CDR2 reads SASEGT. CDR3 length: 15 residues. V was pared by 3 bases and J by 7 bases, with 9 bases of the junction left unmatched. CDR3 sequence reads: CASSDGTGGANEQFF. The DNA of the CDR3 is TGTGCCAGCAGTGATGGTACGGGAGGTGCGAATGAGCAGTTCTTC.

This clone was recorded a few times. V is TRBV4-1 and J is TRBJ1-6; TRBD1 matches at 7 bases. The ends lost 2 bases at V and 0 bases at J; junction bases unmatched: 4. CDR1 and CDR2 (germline): MGHRA, YSYEKL. CDR3 length: 17 amino acids. The CDR3 protein is CASSQLGQISYNSPLHF. As DNA, the CDR3 is TGCGCCAGCAGCCAACTGGGACAGATCTCCTATAATTCACCCCTCCACTTT.

J is TRBJ1-4 and V is TRBV7-9; D may be TRBD1 (6 bases). The V gene lost 5 bases and the J gene lost 7 bases, with 14 bases spanning the gap. The CDR3 runs to 14 residues. From germline, CDR1 is SEHNR and CDR2 FQNEAQ (reference sequence). The CDR3 sequence: CASSPPGVGEKLFF. CDR3 DNA sequence: TGTGCCAGCAGCCCGCCAGGGGTAGGTGAAAAACTGTTTTTT.

This clone was counted only a few times. The genes are TRBV2 and TRBJ2-7, with 10 bases fitting TRBD1. The CDR3 sequence is 15 residues long. Trimming removed 7 bases from V and 4 bases from J; junction bases left unmatched: 10. Germline CDR1 is SNHLY and CDR2 is FYNNEI. The CDR3 protein is CASNSPGQGTYEQYF. DNA of the CDR3: TGTGCCAGCAACTCGCCGGGACAGGGGACATACGAGCAGTACTTC.

The J gene is TRBJ1-3, the V gene TRBV15; a possible D gene is TRBD1 (5 bases). The germline CDR1 and CDR2 sequences are LNHNV and YYDKDF (reference sequence). The CDR3 runs to 15 residues. Trimming took 0 bases from V and 4 from J, leaving 10 bases between them. The chain's CDR3 is CATSRDWGLGNTIYF. The CDR3 DNA reads as TGTGCCACCAGCAGAGATTGGGGCCTCGGAAACACCATATATTTT.

In the case of this clone: Other nucleotide sequences from this sample produce the same CDR3. The rearrangement uses TRBV6-6 and TRBJ1-2, with a possible D match to TRBD1 (5 bases). The germline V and J ends were trimmed by 0 bases and 4 bases, with 9 bases remaining between them. The CDR3 is 14 residues long. Germline lookup yields CDR1 MNHNY and CDR2 SVGAGI (reference sequence). CDR3 in amino acids: CASSYSTGGYGYTF. CDR3 nucleotides: TGTGCCAGCAGTTACTCAACCGGGGGCTATGGCTACACCTTC.